This TCR beta chain stems from a study of cytomegalovirus exposure and HLA in healthy donors. Study at large: The study placed around 85% of its approximately 360 genotyped donors in the Caucasian-associated ancestry cluster.

Findings of the study overall: 164 TCR beta chains were listed as cytomegalovirus-associated. Within the data, a cluster of highly shared sequence variants was likely a sequencing artifact.

The V end lost 7 bases, the J end lost 6 bases, and 27 bases lay between the germline ends. Germline values: CDR1 SGHAT, CDR2 FQNNGV. The CDR3 contains 17 residues. In the case of this clone: Its target is unknown.

PCR employed 60 Vbeta and 13 Jbeta primers. The method was immunoSEQ multiplex PCR; TCRdb's version includes in-frame clones alone and lacks a portion of them. The sample records 78,000 or so clones, approximately 66% being singletons. V gene TRBV11-2 combines with J gene TRBJ1-2; D gene uncertain. The sequence derives from a male donor in good health and CMV-seropositive. The sequenced material came from PBMCs. The CDR3 sequence is CASTSHRTVLEGHGYTF. CDR3 bases: TGTGCCAGCACCTCTCACCGGACGGTCCTCGAGGGTCATGGCTACACCTTC.